The 5 T cell receptor beta chains presented below share a single source sample, sequenced in a study of identical twins. TCRdb reanalysed the 5' RACE reads using MiXCR and keeps one entry per CDR3 protein. The sample yields hundreds of thousands of distinct CDR3 sequences, more than 9% seen once. This sample was also put to use in a study of yellow fever vaccine responses in identical twins.

The sequenced sample consisted of PBMCs. These receptors were collected from a woman between 18 and 29 years old in good health.

This clonotype was counted ten times or more. The V call is TRBV6-1, the J call TRBJ1-6; TRBD1 matches 9 bases. Germline CDR1 and CDR2: MNHNS and SASEGT. The CDR3 extends over 16 amino acids. V was pared by 6 bases and J by 5 bases, with 8 bases of the junction left unmatched. The CDR3 DNA reads TGTGCCAGCAGAAGAGGGGGACAGGGACATAATTCACCCCTCCACTTT. This sequence encodes CASRRGGQGHNSPLHF.

This clonotype was observed a few times. The chain links TRBV7-2 to TRBJ2-1; 11 bases are a match to TRBD2. In germline, CDR1 is SGHTA, CDR2 FQGNSA. This CDR3 comprises 16 residues. V shed 5 bases and J 3 bases; nucleotides not matched to a gene: 6. The chain's CDR3 is CASSPRGLAVYNEQFF. The CDR3 DNA sequence: TGTGCCAGCAGCCCGAGGGGACTAGCGGTCTACAATGAGCAGTTCTTC.

This clonotype was found a few times. The chain is built from TRBV5-1 and TRBJ1-2; tentatively, D is TRBD1 (6 bases). The V gene's germline CDR1 is SGHRS and CDR2 YFSETQ. CDR3 size: 14 residues. With 4 bases removed from V and 0 bases from J, the gap between germline ends came to 10 bases. The CDR3, as DNA: TGCGCCAGCAGCAACAGACAGGCTAACTATGGCTACACCTTC. Translating gives CASSNRQANYGYTF.

The V and J genes are TRBV2 and TRBJ2-3; TRBD1 matches at 9 bases. This CDR3 region has 13 residues. CDR1 SNHLY and CDR2 FYNNEI come from the germline V gene. The ends lost 9 bases at V and 6 bases at J; junction bases unmatched: 7. The CDR3 loop is CARRGQGPDTQYF. CDR3 nucleotide sequence: TGTGCCAGGAGGGGACAGGGCCCCGATACGCAGTATTTT.

This clonotype was seen more than once but under ten times. The rearrangement uses TRBV29-1 and TRBJ1-4, with D perhaps TRBD1 (6 bases). The V end was cut by 4 bases, the J end by 4 bases, with 22 bases between. CDR1 is SQVTM and CDR2 is ANQGSEA in the germline V gene. The CDR3 runs to 17 residues. CDR3 region: CSVGGDTYLNHNEKLFF. CDR3 DNA sequence: TGCAGCGTTGGGGGGGACACTTATTTAAACCATAATGAAAAACTGTTTTTT.